The next 28 T cell receptor beta chains were all read from a single sample in a study of blood T cell repertoires in COVID-19. Libraries were prepared by immunoSEQ multiplex PCR; TCRdb keeps only in-frame clonotypes and omits some of them. The data contain approximately 300,000 clones, over 75% of them singletons. Material: PBMCs or T cells enriched from blood (not recorded which). Receptors were obtained from a woman between 25 and 40 years old who had recovered from COVID-19.

The V and J genes are TRBV7-9 and TRBJ1-1, with 9 bases aligning to TRBD1. Trimming took 5 bases from V and 10 from J; bases not matched to a gene: 8. Germline V gene data show CDR1 as SEHNR and CDR2 as FQNEAQ (reference sequence). This CDR3 is built from 13 residues. The CDR3 protein is CASSKGQGVVAFF. In DNA, the CDR3 is TGTGCCAGCAGCAAGGGACAGGGTGTAGTAGCTTTCTTT.

The J gene is TRBJ1-6, the V gene TRBV10-2, with D maybe TRBD1 (5 bases). The CDR3 consists of 15 residues. The ends were cut back, 3 bases at V and 10 bases at J, with 16 bases in the middle. The germline CDR1 and CDR2 sequences are WSHSY and SAAADI. The CDR3 loop is CASSEVGGEGSPLHF. The CDR3 region has the DNA TGCGCCAGCAGTGAAGTGGGTGGGGAGGGGTCACCCCTCCACTTT.

The gene calls are TRBV7-9 and TRBJ1-3; tentatively, D is TRBD1 (5 bases). This CDR3 has 13 residues. CDR1 is SEHNR, CDR2 FQNEAQ, per germline (reference sequence). V gave up 4 bases and J gave up 2 bases, with 6 bases separating them. DNA of the CDR3: TGTGCCAGCAGCTGGGGGGCTGGAAACACCATATATTTT. This encodes CASSWGAGNTIYF. Full variable domain (rest looked up from reference TRBV7-9 and TRBJ1-3): DTGVSQNPRHKITKRGQNVTFRCDPISEHNRLYWYRQTLGQGPEFLTYFQNEAQLEKSRLLSDRFSAERPKGSFSTLEIQRTEQGDSAMYLCASSWGAGNTIYFGEGSWLTVV.

Here the CDR3 DNA reads TGTGCCAGCAGCCATAGCGGGGTTTCCTACGAGCAGTACTTC. It specifies CASSHSGVSYEQYF. The gene calls are TRBV7-2 and TRBJ2-7, with 8 bases that match TRBD2. After removal of 5 bases from V and 1 base from J, the junction contained 4 bases not matched to a gene. This CDR3 is 14 amino acids long. CDR1 SGHTA and CDR2 FQGNSA come from the germline V gene. Variable domain in full (rest from reference TRBV7-2 and TRBJ2-7): GAGVSQSPSNKVTEKGKDVELRCDPISGHTALYWYRQSLGQGLEFLIYFQGNSAPDKSGLPSDRFSAERTGGSVSTLTIQRTQQEDSAVYLCASSHSGVSYEQYFGPGTRLTVT.

In its sample, this clone was seen a few times. This chain joins TRBV18 and TRBJ1-2, with 7 nucleotides matching TRBD1. The CDR3 consists of 20 residues. The V and J ends lost 3 bases and 6 bases, in that order; junction bases with no gene match: 25. Germline V gives CDR1 KGHSH, CDR2 LQKENI. The CDR3 protein is CASSPSVRMGQRTVPHGYTF. The CDR3 coding sequence is TGTGCCAGCTCACCCTCGGTACGGATGGGACAGCGAACCGTCCCACATGGCTACACCTTC.

This clone showed up just once. The genes are TRBV6-2 or TRBV6-3 and TRBJ2-2; 8 bases are shared with TRBD1. V was pared by 0 bases and J by 6 bases, with 3 bases of the junction left unmatched. Germline lookup yields CDR1 MNHEY and CDR2 SVGEGT. The CDR3 totals 15 residues. CDR3 loop: CASSYSRTGSGELFF. DNA for the CDR3: TGTGCCAGCAGTTACTCCAGGACAGGGTCCGGGGAGCTGTTTTTT.

The genes are TRBV5-1 and TRBJ2-1; tentative D call: TRBD1 (5 bases). The V end was cut by 3 bases, the J end by 6 bases, with 13 bases between. CDR3 length: 14 amino acids. Germline V gene data show CDR1 as SGHRS and CDR2 as YFSETQ. CDR3 sequence (DNA): TGCGCCAGCAGCTCGCAGGGTCTTGGCAATGAGCAGTTCTTC. Its protein is CASSSQGLGNEQFF.

This chain joins TRBV7-3 and TRBJ2-6; D call uncertain. Deletions cut 2 bases from V and 3 bases from J, with 5 bases between. This CDR3 has 14 amino acids. Germline values: CDR1 SGHTA, CDR2 FQGTGA. The CDR3 loop reads CASSLGVGANVLTF. In nucleotides, the CDR3 is TGTGCCAGCAGCTTAGGAGTTGGGGCCAACGTCCTGACTTTC.

The chain employs TRBV19 and TRBJ2-3, with 11 positions matching TRBD2. Trimming took 4 bases from V and 2 from J; bases not matched to a gene: 8. The germline CDR1 and CDR2 sequences are LNHDA and SQIVND (reference sequence). The CDR3 has 17 residues. In nucleotides, the CDR3 is TGTGCCAGTAGTACCGTAGCGGGGGGGCCAAACACAGATACGCAGTATTTT. It specifies CASSTVAGGPNTDTQYF.

The chain couples TRBV10-2 to TRBJ1-6; D is possibly TRBD1 (6 bases). This CDR3 has 14 amino acids. Germline V gives CDR1 WSHSY, CDR2 SAAADI. The ends were cut back, 6 bases at V and 10 bases at J, with 16 bases in the middle. For the CDR3, the DNA is TGCGCCAGCAGGAGGGGGAGGGGTGACTCACCCCTCCACTTT. Residues: CASRRGRGDSPLHF.

V is TRBV4-3 and J is TRBJ2-6; TRBD1 matches at 8 bases. The CDR3 is made up of 19 amino acids. The J segment lost 4 bases and the V segment lost 0 bases, leaving 11 bases of the junction unmatched. In germline, CDR1 is LGHNA, CDR2 YSLEER. CDR3 in amino acids: CASSQDVTGVSGGANVLTF. DNA for the CDR3: TGCGCCAGCAGCCAAGATGTGACAGGGGTTTCCGGGGGGGCCAACGTCCTGACTTTC.

This clone was observed a single time. The V call is TRBV3-1 (or the pseudogene TRBV3-2), the J call TRBJ1-6, with 8 bases that match TRBD1. The CDR3 runs to 17 residues. Germline CDR1 LGHDT, CDR2 YNNKEL (reference sequence). Unmatched junction bases numbered 8, after V lost 1 base and J lost 6 bases. The DNA for the CDR3 is TGTGCCAGCAGCCAAGGGTTCCCGGGACAGGTTAATTCACCCCTCCACTTT. Its translation: CASSQGFPGQVNSPLHF.

The rearrangement links TRBV18 to TRBJ2-6, with D possibly TRBD1 on 6 matching bases. V lost 4 bases and J lost 0, with 10 bases in between. The CDR3 is 16 amino acids. Germline V gene lookup returns CDR1 KGHSH and CDR2 LQKENI. As DNA, the CDR3 is TGTGCCAGCTCACTTACAGGGAGCTCTGGGGCCAACGTCCTGACTTTC. This translates into CASSLTGSSGANVLTF.

The sample holds a few counts of this clone. The gene calls are TRBV5-1 and TRBJ1-6; 9 nucleotides align to TRBD1. CDR3 length: 14 residues. After removal of 4 bases from V and 9 bases from J, the junction contained 5 bases not matched to a gene. CDR1 and CDR2 from the germline V gene are SGHRS and YFSETQ. The CDR3 DNA sequence: TGCGCCAGCAGCCTGGGACAGGGTGGTTCACCCCTCCACTTT. Translation: CASSLGQGGSPLHF.

This chain joins TRBV18 and TRBJ1-1; D perhaps matches TRBD1 (5 bases). Germline-derived CDR1 and CDR2 are KGHSH and LQKENI. V lost 2 bases to trimming and J lost 8 bases, with 15 bases between them. The length of the CDR3 is 14 residues. CDR3 in DNA: TGTGCCAGCTCACCAGGGGGGTACGTTGGGGAAGCTTTCTTT. Amino acid sequence: CASSPGGYVGEAFF.

Concerning this clone: Lacking the conserved final phenylalanine or tryptophan, this CDR3 likely reflects a read error. Because the CDR3's place on the DNA is in doubt, the DNA is left out and the CDR3 is given as listed by TCRdb. The chain links TRBV5-3 to TRBJ1-1. TRBV5-3 is marked as an open reading frame, function uncertain. The CDR3 sequence runs 9 residues, both termini included. CDR3 amino acids: CARSYRRGP.

This chain connects TRBV6-1 to TRBJ2-2; D is perhaps TRBD2 (6 bases). The germline CDR1 and CDR2 sequences are MNHNS and SASEGT. The CDR3 is 14 residues long. V was trimmed by 2 bases and J by 5 bases, leaving 9 bases between them. CDR3 sequence: CASSELGRTGELFF. Here the CDR3 DNA reads TGTGCCAGCAGTGAACTGGGGAGGACCGGGGAGCTGTTTTTT.

This clone came up once. The chain links TRBV11-2 to TRBJ2-5, with D maybe TRBD2 (5 bases). CDR3 length: 14 residues. V lost 3 bases and J lost 1, with 9 bases in between. CDR1 SGHAT and CDR2 FQNNGV come from the germline V gene. Here the CDR3 reads CASSFRRGQETQYF. Written as DNA, the CDR3 is TGTGCCAGCAGCTTCCGTCGGGGCCAAGAGACCCAGTACTTC.

The gene calls are TRBV5-4 and TRBJ1-6; the D is unclear. V lost 3 bases and J 8 bases, leaving 12 bases between the germline ends. CDR3 size: 14 residues. The germline gives CDR1 SGHNT, CDR2 YYREEE (reference sequence). CDR3 coding DNA: TGTGCCAGCAGCTCCGCCTTACAAGATTCACCCCTCCACTTT. Translating it yields CASSSALQDSPLHF.

This chain joins TRBV9 and TRBJ2-7; TRBD2 is a possible D gene (5 bases). Germline V gene lookup returns CDR1 SGDLS and CDR2 YYNGEE. This CDR3 region has 14 residues. V shed 4 bases and J shed 1 base, with 12 bases lying between them. Here the CDR3 reads CASSQDSNSYEQYF. CDR3 DNA: TGTGCCAGCAGCCAGGACTCGAATTCCTACGAGCAGTACTTC.

This clone appeared a single time. V gene TRBV4-1 combines with J gene TRBJ2-7; TRBD1 is a possible D gene (6 bases). V shed 0 bases and J shed 4 bases, with 7 bases lying between them. The CDR3 consists of 13 residues. The germline V gene has CDR1 MGHRA and CDR2 YSYEKL. Here the CDR3 DNA reads TGCGCCAGCAGCCAAGATAGGGGGTACGAGCAGTACTTC. It yields the protein CASSQDRGYEQYF.

The V call is TRBV19, the J call TRBJ1-4, with 9 bases lining up with TRBD1. The V and J ends lost 6 bases and 3 bases, in that order; junction bases with no gene match: 2. The CDR3 covers 14 residues. Germline V gene lookup returns CDR1 LNHDA and CDR2 SQIVND (reference sequence). The CDR3 here is CASRDRGANEKLFF. The CDR3 bases are TGTGCCAGTAGGGACAGGGGAGCTAATGAAAAACTGTTTTTT.

The chain uses TRBV5-1 and TRBJ2-3; possible D gene TRBD2, 6 bases. This CDR3 comprises 15 residues. Germline V CDR1 and CDR2: SGHRS, YFSETQ. Between the trimmed V and J ends, which lost 9 bases and 1 base, there was a span of 18 bases. CDR3 sequence (DNA): TGCGCCACTTCGGGGCGCGGGGTGCGCACAGATACGCAGTATTTT. Translating gives CATSGRGVRTDTQYF.

The rearrangement joins TRBV18 to TRBJ1-2; 9 positions match TRBD1. CDR1 KGHSH and CDR2 LQKENI come from the germline V gene. The CDR3 has 14 residues. Trimming took 3 bases from V and 7 from J; bases not matched to a gene: 6. The CDR3 is CASSPGTGRGGYTF. In nucleotides, the CDR3 is TGTGCCAGCTCACCCGGGACAGGGCGTGGTGGCTACACCTTC.

This rearrangement joins TRBV5-8 to TRBJ2-1; 11 bases match TRBD2. The J segment lost 8 bases and the V segment lost 6 bases, leaving 10 bases of the junction unmatched. From germline, CDR1 is SGHTS and CDR2 YDEGEE. This CDR3 comprises 15 residues. The CDR3 nucleotides are TGTGCCAGCACCCTGACTAGCGGGGAAGTTGATGAGCAGTTCTTC. The encoded protein is CASTLTSGEVDEQFF.

In its sample, this clone was seen once. The chain combines TRBV2 with TRBJ1-2; 9 bases align to TRBD1. The CDR3 totals 15 residues. The V gene's germline CDR1 is SNHLY and CDR2 FYNNEI. V lost 1 base, J lost 1 base, and 1 base stayed unmatched. CDR3 sequence reads: CASSEGTGDNYGYTF. CDR3 coding DNA: TGTGCCAGCAGTGAAGGGACAGGGGATAACTATGGCTACACCTTC.

This rearrangement joins TRBV9 to TRBJ2-7; 11 bases are shared with TRBD1. CDR1 SGDLS and CDR2 YYNGEE come from the germline V gene. This CDR3 is built from 16 residues. V gave up 0 bases and J gave up 3 bases; unmatched junction bases: 5. The CDR3 sequence is CASSVDPGQGVYEQYF. The CDR3 DNA sequence: TGTGCCAGCAGCGTAGATCCGGGACAGGGGGTCTACGAGCAGTACTTC.

This clone was detected only a few times. The V and J genes are TRBV18 and TRBJ1-3; D is undetermined. This CDR3 spans 16 amino acids. Trimming stripped 3 bases from V and 0 bases from J, with 12 bases between. In germline, CDR1 is KGHSH, CDR2 LQKENI. This chain's CDR3 is CASSPAGRFSGNTIYF. The CDR3 nucleotides read TGTGCCAGCTCACCGGCGGGTCGTTTCTCTGGAAACACCATATATTTT.